This record concerns one T cell receptor beta chain sequence. Patients of the Seattle cohort, enrolled during active infection, were followed longitudinally. The data originate from a study of blood T cell repertoires in COVID-19. Study context: Nucleic acid was either cDNA or gDNA, and it came from T cells, B-cell-depleted T cells, or PBMCs.

CDR3 size: 16 residues. The ends lost 4 bases at V and 4 bases at J; junction bases unmatched: 10. CDR1 SGHNT and CDR2 YYREEE come from the germline V gene (reference sequence). As handled by the study authors: For nucleated cells, counts were estimated from reference gene primer amplification. The repertoire was sequenced with immunoSEQ multiplex PCR; TCRdb's copy has only in-frame clones and lacks some. V and J calls and clone size are as listed in that table; D and trimming were resolved from the DNA. Of 150,000 to 250,000 clones listed, roughly 94% are singletons. The chain uses TRBV5-4 and TRBJ2-2; 7 bases line up with TRBD2. This receptor was identified in a man under 40 with COVID-19, enrolled during active disease. The sequenced sample was peripheral blood. The CDR3 loop reads CASSGGGPGTTGELFF. The CDR3 coding sequence is TGTGCCAGCAGCGGGGGGGGACCGGGAACCACCGGGGAGCTGTTTTTT.